This is a list of T cell receptor beta chains from one sample in a study of T cell responses to AZD1222 COVID-19 vaccine. Assay: immunoSEQ multiplex PCR; the TCRdb copy retains only in-frame clones and omits some. Of 98,000 or so clones in the sample, 86% were seen once. The source was peripheral blood, collected 28 days after the second dose of the MenACWY control vaccine. Receptors originate from an adult who received the MenACWY meningococcal vaccine as a control. The CDR3 runs from the conserved cysteine through the conserved F or W. A D gene is named only where the DNA matches it firmly.

TRBJ1-1,-,TRBV14,CASSQYRGLSEAFF
TRBJ2-1,-,TRBV27,CASSLVGGPPFDEQFF
TRBJ2-3,-,TRBV29-1,CSVGGDTYLSTDTQYF
TRBJ2-7,-,TRBV12-3/TRBV12-4,CASTAARAGEQYF
TRBJ2-1,TRBD2,TRBV28,CAAGSGGAENEQFF
TRBJ2-7,TRBD1,TRBV18,CASSPGTGGRNEQYF
TRBJ2-6,-,TRBV19,CASSIAGFSGANVLTF
TRBJ1-5,TRBD1,TRBV4-1,CASSQVRAGTGRRGNQPQHF
TRBJ1-3,TRBD1,TRBV28,CASSPPGTGYSGNTIYF
TRBJ2-2,-,TRBV5-4,CASSLALAGTGELFF
TRBJ2-7,-,TRBV7-2,CASSLRGGLEQYF
TRBJ1-2,TRBD1,TRBV10-3,CATQSDREVYGYTF
TRBJ2-7,-,TRBV21-1,CASNTLRDRSSYEQYF
TRBJ1-1,-,TRBV7-9,CASSFGRLMEAFF
TRBJ2-5,-,TRBV2,CASRRLGTTGAGETQYF
TRBJ1-2,TRBD1,TRBV7-9,CASSSLGQGGQGYTF
TRBJ2-5,-,TRBV3-1/TRBV3-2,CASSQEGLETQYF
TRBJ1-2,-,TRBV5-5,CASSLLLQGWGYTF
TRBJ2-7,-,TRBV6-2/TRBV6-3,CASSQPGTASSYEQYF
TRBJ2-2,TRBD2,TRBV7-6,CASSSWTSVSTGELFF
TRBJ1-6,TRBD1,TRBV9,CASQGQDNSPLHF
TRBJ1-1,TRBD1,TRBV18,CASSPYDRGTEAFF
TRBJ2-7,-,TRBV21-1,CASSKGRTTQGQAYEQYF